This record concerns one T cell receptor beta chain sequence. Its specificity is unknown. PCR amplification relied on 60 Vbeta primers (plus 13 Jbeta primers). The repertoire was sequenced with immunoSEQ multiplex PCR; TCRdb's copy has only in-frame clones and lacks some. The data show 35,000 or so clones, about four fifths seen once. This CDR3 is 16 amino acids long. Germline trimming cut 4 bases from V and 4 bases from J; bases unmatched to any gene: 7. The V gene's germline CDR1 is SNHLY and CDR2 FYNNEI. Every donor was a healthy person donating bone marrow. This entry belongs to a study of cytomegalovirus exposure and HLA in healthy donors. Findings of the study overall: Later findings reportedly placed an Asian-associated ancestry cluster below the roughly 660-donor mean for N-insertions.

The clonotype originates from a woman aged 40 to 50 in good health and CMV-seronegative. The material sequenced was PBMCs. The V gene is TRBV2, the J gene TRBJ2-2; 9 nucleotides agree with TRBD1. The CDR3 is CASSVFGTGITGELFF. In DNA form, the CDR3 reads TGTGCCAGCAGTGTTTTCGGGACAGGGATCACCGGGGAGCTGTTTTTT.